These 23 T cell receptor beta chains share one sample of origin, sequenced in a study of blood T cell repertoires in COVID-19. TCRdb's copy holds only in-frame clones and misses some; the assay was immunoSEQ multiplex PCR. In the table there are over 30,000 clones, more than 65% of which are singletons. The sequenced sample was peripheral blood. The source is a man older than 75 with active or convalescent COVID-19.

V gene TRBV19 combines with J gene TRBJ1-4; 9 bases fit TRBD1. V was pared by 7 bases and J by 5 bases, with 5 bases of the junction left unmatched. CDR1 and CDR2 (germline): LNHDA, SQIVND (reference sequence). The CDR3 length is 14 residues. DNA for the CDR3: TGTGCCAGTAATAAGGGACAGGGAAATGAAAAACTGTTTTTT. Encoded protein: CASNKGQGNEKLFF.

This chain links TRBV30 with TRBJ1-6; maybe TRBD1 (5 bases). The germline gives CDR1 GTSNPN, CDR2 SVGIG (reference sequence). V dropped 0 bases and J dropped 11 bases, with 14 bases sitting between them. This CDR3 is built from 14 residues. DNA of the CDR3: TGTGCCTGGAGTGTAAACAGGCGAAGGGCACCCCTCCACTTT. The encoded protein is CAWSVNRRRAPLHF.

This chain uses TRBV18 with TRBJ1-5; D unresolved. The CDR3 contains 15 residues. In germline, CDR1 is KGHSH, CDR2 LQKENI. Trimming left V 3 bases short and J 5 bases short, with 14 bases between. CDR3 sequence: CASSPVVTADQPQHF. The CDR3, as DNA: TGTGCCAGCTCACCGGTTGTCACGGCGGATCAGCCCCAGCATTTT.

This chain connects TRBV6-2 or TRBV6-3 to TRBJ1-2; 7 nucleotides match TRBD1. Germline assignment: CDR1 MNHEY and CDR2 SVGEGT. This CDR3 region has 15 residues. V lost 5 bases, J lost 7 bases, and 13 bases stayed unmatched. The CDR3 reads CASSIVGQQLLGYTF. CDR3 in DNA: TGTGCCAGCAGTATCGTGGGACAGCAACTTCTTGGCTACACCTTC.

The DNA for the CDR3 is TGCAGCGTTGAGGCTCGCTCAGGTAGCGGAGTTCCCAATGAGCAGTTCTTC. It codes for CSVEARSGSGVPNEQFF. The J gene is TRBJ2-1, the V gene TRBV29-1; D might be TRBD2 (6 bases). The CDR3 is 17 residues long. Germline V gives CDR1 SQVTM, CDR2 ANQGSEA. The V end was cut by 3 bases, the J end by 6 bases, with 24 bases between.

V usage is TRBV29-1 and J usage is TRBJ2-1, with a tentative D call TRBD2 (5 bases). Germline CDR1 reads SQVTM; CDR2 reads ANQGSEA. CDR3 length: 13 residues. V lost 3 bases to trimming and J lost 3 bases, with 9 bases between them. The CDR3 protein is CSVDTGVYNEQFF. Written as DNA, the CDR3 is TGCAGCGTTGATACCGGGGTCTACAATGAGCAGTTCTTC.

The chain is built from TRBV10-3 and TRBJ1-3; 9 bases line up with TRBD1. This CDR3 is built from 15 residues. Trimming cost V 6 bases and J 1 base; bases outside gene matches: 4. Germline V gene sequence: CDR1 ENHRY, CDR2 SYGVKD. CDR3 sequence (DNA): TGTGCCATCAGCGACAGGGGGACGTCTGGAAACACCATATATTTT. It is translated as CAISDRGTSGNTIYF.

The chain recombines TRBV5-8 with TRBJ1-1; 8 bases fit TRBD1. Germline V gene data show CDR1 as SGHTS and CDR2 as YDEGEE. Unmatched junction bases numbered 14, after V lost 4 bases and J lost 3 bases. This CDR3 spans 17 amino acids. The CDR3 DNA follows: TGTGCCAGCAGCCCAACTACCGACAGGGGCTGGTACACTGAAGCTTTCTTT. Its protein is CASSPTTDRGWYTEAFF.

This clone has just a few counts. Other DNA variants within this sample encode the same CDR3. The gene calls are TRBV6-5 and TRBJ1-2; 7 bases line up with TRBD1. From germline, CDR1 is MNHEY and CDR2 SVGAGI. With V trimmed by 6 bases and J by 6 bases, 7 bases remained unmatched. There are 13 residues in the CDR3. CDR3 DNA: TGTGCCAGCAGACTCGACAGGGTGGATGGCTACACCTTC. It codes for CASRLDRVDGYTF.

The chain links TRBV12-5 to TRBJ1-3, with D perhaps matching TRBD1 (6 bases). Trimming removed 5 bases from V and 0 bases from J, with 14 bases in between. Germline loops: CDR1 LGHNT, CDR2 FRNRAP. This CDR3 contains 16 residues. CDR3 bases: TGTGCTAGTGGTCCGCAGACAGGTATCTCTGGAAACACCATATATTTT. Protein product: CASGPQTGISGNTIYF. The entire variable domain, with the rest obtained from reference TRBV12-5 and TRBJ1-3, is as follows: DARVTQTPRHKVTEMGQEVTMRCQPILGHNTVFWYRQTMMQGLELLAYFRNRAPLDDSGMPKDRFSAEMPDATLATLKIQPSEPRDSAVYFCASGPQTGISGNTIYFGEGSWLTVV.

The chain links TRBV4-3 to TRBJ2-1; D gene ambiguous. Trimming took 1 base from V and 0 from J, leaving 7 bases between them. This CDR3 spans 15 amino acids. CDR1 is LGHNA and CDR2 is YSLEER in the germline V gene. As DNA, the CDR3 is TGCGCCAGCAGCCAAGTTTTGAGCTCCTACAATGAGCAGTTCTTC. Amino acids: CASSQVLSSYNEQFF.

This sequence joins TRBV6-2 or TRBV6-3 and TRBJ2-1; D may be TRBD2 (5 bases). The CDR3 length is 15 residues. The germline CDR1 and CDR2 sequences are MNHEY and SVGEGT. V gave up 2 bases and J gave up 5 bases, with 13 bases separating them. The CDR3 DNA reads TGTGCCAGCAGTTACCTCCTAGCCGGTGACAATGAGCAGTTCTTC. Its translation is CASSYLLAGDNEQFF.

This chain joins TRBV19 and TRBJ1-1; 7 bases align to TRBD1. There are 12 residues in the CDR3. Per the germline V gene, CDR1 is LNHDA and CDR2 is SQIVND (reference sequence). J lost 4 bases, V lost 9 bases, and 5 bases had no gene match. CDR3 loop: CASRQGATEAFF. The CDR3 region has the DNA TGTGCCAGCCGACAGGGCGCCACTGAAGCTTTCTTT.

The chain recombines TRBV6-1 with TRBJ2-4; 7 bases are shared with TRBD2. This CDR3 contains 17 residues. V gave up 1 base and J gave up 0 bases; unmatched junction bases: 6. CDR1 MNHNS and CDR2 SASEGT come from the germline V gene. The CDR3: CASSEDQRELAKNIQYF. CDR3 DNA: TGTGCCAGCAGTGAAGACCAGCGGGAACTAGCCAAAAACATTCAGTACTTC.

In this sample, this clone turned up once. The CDR3 coding sequence is TGCGCCAGCAACCAGGGAACGGCACCCCTCCACTTT. Protein: CASNQGTAPLHF. The chain uses TRBV10-2 and TRBJ1-6; weak D call: TRBD1 (5 bases). CDR1 WSHSY and CDR2 SAAADI come from the germline V gene. V lost 7 bases to trimming and J lost 11 bases, with 12 bases between them. This CDR3 region has 12 residues.

The chain uses TRBV18 and TRBJ1-4; no clear D gene. The CDR3 spans 15 residues. Germline V gene lookup returns CDR1 KGHSH and CDR2 LQKENI. V lost 6 bases and J lost 0, with 11 bases in between. CDR3: CASSPPAATNEKLFF. The DNA for the CDR3 is TGTGCCAGCTCCCCTCCGGCGGCAACTAATGAAAAACTGTTTTTT.

The count of this clone is one. V gene TRBV6-5 combines with J gene TRBJ1-6, with TRBD1 as a possible D gene (6 bases). Germline V gene data show CDR1 as MNHEY and CDR2 as SVGAGI. The V gene lost 5 bases and the J gene lost 10 bases, with 18 bases spanning the gap. The CDR3 spans 15 residues. In nucleotides, the CDR3 is TGTGCCAGCAGTATGACAGGTTCCCCGCAATCACCCCTCCACTTT. Its protein product is CASSMTGSPQSPLHF.

The table lists this clone with a few counts. DNA for the CDR3: TGTGCCAGCACCCCTGGTCAAGCGGGGGGGCAGGAGACCCAGTACTTC. Protein product: CASTPGQAGGQETQYF. The chain has TRBV2 and TRBJ2-5; TRBD2 agrees at 10 bases. CDR3 length: 16 residues. Trimming removed 7 bases from V and 5 bases from J; junction bases left unmatched: 13. Germline V lookup: CDR1 SNHLY, CDR2 FYNNEI.

The rearrangement joins TRBV28 to TRBJ1-3; perhaps TRBD1 as D (5 bases). CDR3 length equals 16 residues. V was trimmed by 2 bases and J by 1 base, leaving 12 bases between them. Germline assignment: CDR1 MDHEN and CDR2 SYDVKM. The CDR3 DNA reads as TGTGCCAGCAGTTTAGCAGGGTTGGGGTCTGGAAACACCATATATTTT. Protein sequence: CASSLAGLGSGNTIYF.

The gene calls are TRBV2 and TRBJ1-6; 9 bases match TRBD1. J gave up 10 bases and V 5 bases, and 6 bases lay outside the gene matches. The germline V gene encodes CDR1 SNHLY and CDR2 FYNNEI. This CDR3 has 14 amino acids. In DNA, the CDR3 is TGTGCCAGCAGTTTAGGACAGGGGACGTCACCCCTCCACTTT. Residues: CASSLGQGTSPLHF.

This clone was observed a handful of times. The chain carries TRBV7-9 and TRBJ1-2; D is unresolved. The CDR3 has 15 amino acids. V was shortened by 3 bases and J by 6 bases, with 17 bases between the two germline ends. Germline V CDR1 and CDR2: SEHNR, FQNEAQ (reference sequence). In nucleotides, the CDR3 is TGTGCCAGCAGCTTTTATACACAGAAGGCAAATGGCTACACCTTC. Translated: CASSFYTQKANGYTF.

The DNA of the CDR3 is TGTGCCAGCAGCTTGGGGGCCGGACGGTACAATGAGCAGTTCTTC. It is translated as CASSLGAGRYNEQFF. The chain carries TRBV7-3 and TRBJ2-1; tentatively, D is TRBD1 (6 bases). CDR1 is SGHTA and CDR2 is FQGTGA in the germline V gene. This CDR3 is 15 amino acids long. The ends were cut back, 3 bases at V and 4 bases at J, with 13 bases in the middle.

This clone was recorded once. The chain has TRBV3-1 (or the pseudogene TRBV3-2) and TRBJ1-3; D possibly corresponds to TRBD1 (6 bases). This CDR3 has 14 amino acids. Trimming took off 1 base at V and 3 bases at J, with 7 bases between the two ends. The germline CDR1 and CDR2 sequences are LGHDT and YNNKEL (reference sequence). CDR3 coding DNA: TGTGCCAGCAGCCAAGGACAGGATGGAAACACCATATATTTT. Amino acid sequence: CASSQGQDGNTIYF.